These 11 T cell receptor beta chains originate from one sample sequenced in a study of cytomegalovirus exposure and HLA in healthy donors. Libraries were prepared by immunoSEQ multiplex PCR; TCRdb keeps only in-frame clonotypes and omits some of them. The sample yields tens of thousands of clones, roughly 94% seen once. Sequencing input: PBMCs. Source of these receptors: a man younger than 35 in good health and CMV-seronegative.

The chain uses TRBV6-1 and TRBJ1-3; 9 bases match TRBD1. V was pared by 2 bases and J by 2 bases, with 7 bases of the junction left unmatched. This CDR3 contains 17 residues. Germline CDR1 MNHNS, CDR2 SASEGT. The CDR3 DNA is TGTGCCAGCAGTGAAACACACAGGGGGCCCGCTGGAAACACCATATATTTT. It translates to CASSETHRGPAGNTIYF.

A few counts support this clone. CDR3 protein: CATLRGPGEQYF. The CDR3 bases are TGTGCCACCCTTCGCGGGCCGGGGGAGCAGTACTTC. The V gene is TRBV27, the J gene TRBJ2-7; tentatively, D is TRBD2 (5 bases). V lost 10 bases, J lost 7 bases, and 17 bases lay in between. The germline CDR1 and CDR2 sequences are MNHEY and SMNVEV (reference sequence). This CDR3 is built from 12 residues.

J is TRBJ1-2 and V is TRBV28; TRBD1 agrees at 9 bases. The CDR3 is made up of 14 amino acids. Per the germline V gene, CDR1 is MDHEN and CDR2 is SYDVKM. Germline trimming cut 4 bases from V and 7 bases from J; bases unmatched to any gene: 7. CDR3 protein: CASSSPGTGSGYTF. The CDR3 coding sequence is TGTGCCAGCAGTTCCCCCGGGACAGGGTCTGGCTACACCTTC.

There are a few counts of this clone. The chain is built from TRBV7-6 and TRBJ2-2, with 10 nucleotides matching TRBD1. The junction had 10 bases not matched to a gene; V was cut back by 6 bases and J by 6 bases. There are 16 residues in the CDR3. Germline CDR1 SGHVS, CDR2 FNYEAQ. CDR3 region: CASSQPGQGRAGELFF. The CDR3 DNA reads TGTGCCAGCAGTCAACCGGGACAGGGGAGGGCCGGGGAGCTGTTTTTT.

The rearrangement joins TRBV15 to TRBJ2-1, with 11 bases aligning to TRBD2. In germline, CDR1 is LNHNV, CDR2 YYDKDF (reference sequence). There are 17 residues in the CDR3. With 4 bases clipped from V and 0 bases from J, the junction kept 5 bases outside the gene matches. This CDR3 reads CATSTSGRLSSYNEQFF. The CDR3, as DNA: TGTGCCACCAGCACTAGCGGGAGGTTAAGCTCCTACAATGAGCAGTTCTTC.

V usage is TRBV25-1 and J usage is TRBJ1-2; 8 nucleotides agree with TRBD1. CDR3 length: 11 residues. With V trimmed by 9 bases and J by 8 bases, 5 bases remained unmatched. Germline V gene data show CDR1 as MGHDK and CDR2 as SYGVNS. The CDR3 sequence: CASGTGWGYTF. The CDR3 coding sequence is TGTGCCAGTGGGACAGGCTGGGGCTACACCTTC.

For the CDR3, the DNA is TGCAGCGTTGAACGGTTGGACAGGAACACTGAAGCTTTCTTT. Its protein is CSVERLDRNTEAFF. The chain recombines TRBV29-1 with TRBJ1-1, with TRBD1 as a possible D gene (6 bases). Trimming left V 2 bases short and J 1 base short, with 11 bases between. This CDR3 has 14 amino acids. Germline V gene lookup returns CDR1 SQVTM and CDR2 ANQGSEA.

The chain carries TRBV10-3 and TRBJ2-3, with D perhaps TRBD2 (5 bases). The CDR3 consists of 15 residues. The V gene lost 3 bases and the J gene lost 2 bases, with 12 bases spanning the gap. CDR1 and CDR2 (germline): ENHRY, SYGVKD. CDR3 region: CAISDPGSVTDTQYF. The CDR3 nucleotides read TGTGCCATCAGTGATCCGGGTAGCGTCACAGATACGCAGTATTTT.

This chain uses TRBV18 with TRBJ2-2; no definite D call. The V end lost 4 bases, the J end lost 3 bases, and 3 bases lay between the germline ends. The V gene's germline CDR1 is KGHSH and CDR2 LQKENI. The length of the CDR3 is 12 residues. The CDR3 protein is CASSLYTGELFF. The CDR3 DNA reads as TGTGCCAGCTCACTATACACCGGGGAGCTGTTTTTT.

The gene calls are TRBV28 and TRBJ1-4; D is unclear. V was pared by 6 bases and J by 4 bases, with 21 bases between. Per the germline V gene, CDR1 is MDHEN and CDR2 is SYDVKM. This CDR3 has 17 amino acids. The CDR3 spells CASRTTAGTVYNEKLFF. As DNA, the CDR3 is TGTGCCAGCAGGACCACGGCGGGCACGGTCTATAATGAAAAACTGTTTTTT.

The gene calls are TRBV6-5 and TRBJ2-7; D not certain. V lost 0 bases and J 4 bases, leaving 10 bases between the germline ends. CDR1 is MNHEY and CDR2 is SVGAGI in the germline V gene. There are 14 residues in the CDR3. This CDR3 reads CASSYSGNPYEQYF. The CDR3 region has the DNA TGTGCCAGCAGTTACTCGGGCAACCCTTACGAGCAGTACTTC.